Detailed here is one TCR beta chain. The data are from a study of PD-1 blockade in classical Hodgkin lymphoma. Looked up from germline, CDR1 is MDHEN and CDR2 is SYDVKM. V dropped 6 bases and J dropped 5; count of bases not matched to a gene: 11. This CDR3 region has 15 residues. The protocol was immunoSEQ multiplex PCR, while the TCRdb copy is restricted to in-frame clones and leaves out a portion. The table lists about 13,000 clones, about nine tenths of them singletons. Each of the patients experienced relapse following autologous stem cell transplantation, and their brentuximab vedotin exposure differed. Negative selection with magnetic separation was used to purify CD4+ T cells from thawed PBMCs.

This receptor was taken from a human donor with classical Hodgkin lymphoma. This chain joins TRBV28 and TRBJ2-7, with 9 bases lining up with TRBD1. Specimen: CD4+ T cells from blood, collected at baseline. The CDR3 bases are TGTGCCAGCAGGACCCCGGGACAGGGTCGCGACGAGCAGTACTTC. Translated: CASRTPGQGRDEQYF.